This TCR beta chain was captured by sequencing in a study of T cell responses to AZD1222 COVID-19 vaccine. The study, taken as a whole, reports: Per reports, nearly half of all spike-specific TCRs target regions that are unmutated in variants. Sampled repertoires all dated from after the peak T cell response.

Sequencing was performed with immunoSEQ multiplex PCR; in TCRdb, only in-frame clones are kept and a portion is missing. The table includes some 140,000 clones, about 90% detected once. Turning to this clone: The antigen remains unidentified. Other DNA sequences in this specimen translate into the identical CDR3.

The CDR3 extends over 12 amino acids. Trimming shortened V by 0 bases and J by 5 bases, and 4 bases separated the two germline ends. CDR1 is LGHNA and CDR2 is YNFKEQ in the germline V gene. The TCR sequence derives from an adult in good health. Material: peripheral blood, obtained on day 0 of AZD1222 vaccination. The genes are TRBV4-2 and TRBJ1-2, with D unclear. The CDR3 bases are TGTGCCAGCAGCCAAGATTCATATGGCTACACCTTC. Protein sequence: CASSQDSYGYTF.